Presented here are 7 T cell receptor beta chains from one specimen sequenced in a study of shared clonotypes between healthy human individuals. Repertoires were generated with immunoSEQ multiplex PCR, while TCRdb's copy carries only in-frame clones and drops some. The sample includes 2.5 million or so clones, around 90% of them seen just once. The source material was naive CD4+ T cells sorted from blood. The subset is: CD45RA+ positively selected. The receptors originated from a young man in good health.

V is TRBV6-5 and J is TRBJ2-3; D gene uncertain. Trimming removed 0 bases at V and 2 bases at J, with 6 bases between. The germline gives CDR1 MNHEY, CDR2 SVGAGI. This CDR3 is built from 14 residues. Here the CDR3 DNA reads TGTGCCAGCAGTTACTCCAGTTTCACAGATACGCAGTATTTT. Amino acid sequence: CASSYSSFTDTQYF.

The genes are TRBV7-2 and TRBJ2-7; TRBD1 agrees at 10 bases. The germline V gene has CDR1 SGHTA and CDR2 FQGNSA. The ends lost 2 bases at V and 2 bases at J; junction bases unmatched: 3. CDR3 length equals 15 residues. DNA of the CDR3: TGTGCCAGCAGCTTAACAGGACAGGGGGCCTACGAGCAGTACTTC. This sequence encodes CASSLTGQGAYEQYF.

This clone was recorded once. J is TRBJ1-5 and V is TRBV28, with TRBD1 as a possible D gene (5 bases). CDR1 MDHEN and CDR2 SYDVKM come from the germline V gene. V gave up 7 bases and J gave up 1 base, with 20 bases separating them. The CDR3 contains 17 residues. CDR3 in DNA: TGTGCCAGCATCTCCTCGCCAGGGAGTGTAAGCAATCAGCCCCAGCATTTT. This codes for CASISSPGSVSNQPQHF.

This sequence joins TRBV10-2 and TRBJ2-5, with TRBD2 matching 8 bases. The CDR3 covers 14 residues. Germline loops: CDR1 WSHSY, CDR2 SAAADI. The V segment lost 8 bases and the J segment 0 bases; nucleotides outside the gene matches: 5. CDR3 sequence reads: CASSILADQETQYF. The CDR3 DNA follows: TGCGCCAGCTCCATACTAGCGGACCAAGAGACCCAGTACTTC.

V usage is TRBV2 and J usage is TRBJ1-4; D is undetermined. V dropped 6 bases and J dropped 3 bases, with 14 bases sitting between them. The CDR3 is 15 residues long. CDR1 is SNHLY and CDR2 is FYNNEI in the germline V gene. The CDR3 DNA reads TGTGCCAGCAGCCGATCGGACGTCCCTAATGAAAAACTGTTTTTT. Its translation is CASSRSDVPNEKLFF.

The rearrangement links TRBV5-1 to TRBJ1-1; 11 nucleotides align to TRBD1. The CDR3 is made up of 20 amino acids. Germline trimming cut 0 bases from V and 1 base from J; bases unmatched to any gene: 14. Germline-derived CDR1 and CDR2 are SGHRS and YFSETQ. CDR3 residues: CASSLGEPGTGGLANTEAFF. As DNA, the CDR3 is TGCGCCAGCAGCTTGGGGGAACCTGGGACAGGGGGTTTGGCGAACACTGAAGCTTTCTTT.

V usage is TRBV6-1 and J usage is TRBJ2-3; 8 positions agree with TRBD1. V shed 5 bases and J 0 bases; nucleotides not matched to a gene: 4. The CDR3 is made up of 15 amino acids. The V gene's germline CDR1 is MNHNS and CDR2 SASEGT. In nucleotides, the CDR3 is TGTGCCAGCAGTCGCCAGGGGGCTAGCACAGATACGCAGTATTTT. Protein product: CASSRQGASTDTQYF.